This T cell receptor (beta chain) was sequenced during a study of CD8 T cells in Susac syndrome. TEMRA cells were FACS-enriched, while CD8+ and CD4+ T cells were negatively isolated. Germline CDR1 is LNHDA and CDR2 is SQIVND (reference sequence). The CDR3 has 14 residues. Comment on this clonotype: A junction end diverges from the germline sequence, so it may reflect a read error.

Reverse transcription of about 0.45 to 1 ug RNA was performed with random hexamers. A single record per CDR3 protein comes from TCRdb applying MiXCR to the immunoSEQ multiplex PCR reads. The sample has approximately 76,000 distinct CDR3 sequences; just under 95% are singletons. Input material: CD8+ T cells from PBMCs. This TCR came from a human donor with multiple sclerosis. The genes are TRBV19 and TRBJ1-1; D perhaps matches TRBD1 (5 bases). CDR3: CASNTGRPVTDAFF. DNA of the CDR3: TGTGCCAGTAATACGGGACGGCCGGTCACTGACGCTTTCTTT.